Here is one T cell receptor (beta chain) with its context. Its ends do not fully match the called genes, so a read error is possible. The library came from three nested PCR rounds adapted from ARM-PCR protocols. TCRdb analysed the multiplex PCR reads with MiXCR anew, one entry per CDR3 protein. The sample contains under 85,000 distinct CDR3 sequences, just over 75% of which appear only once. Germline CDR1 is SGHNT and CDR2 is YENEEA. This CDR3 is built from 16 residues. The data are from a study of tumor and adjacent non-tumor tissue in lung cancer. Whole-study context: On average, productive TCRbeta reads reached some 4.2 million per sample.

No cell sorting was done before RNA was extracted from the tissue. The normal lung tissue was taken more than 3 cm from the tumor edge. The TCR originated in a man aged 65 to 85 with non-small cell lung cancer. The material sequenced was distant non-tumor lung tissue. This chain links TRBV11-3 with TRBJ1-1; D is unresolved. In DNA form, the CDR3 reads TGTGCCAACAGCTTCCGGCGCAGAACCCTGAATACTGAAGCTTTCTTT. Translated: CANSFRRRTLNTEAFF.